This T cell receptor beta chain was sequenced during a study of shared clonotypes between healthy human individuals. This CDR3 region has 17 residues. CDR1 and CDR2 (germline): MDHEN, SYDVKM. V lost 2 bases to trimming and J lost 0 bases, with 15 bases between them. This table comes from immunoSEQ multiplex PCR, and its TCRdb copy is limited to in-frame clones, with some not included. The sample consists of about 1.5 million clones, 98% of them appearing once. The chain carries TRBV28 and TRBJ2-3; weak D call: TRBD2 (6 bases). Sequencing input: naive CD4+ T cells sorted from blood. The subset denotes: CD45RA+ positively selected. The clonotype originates from a young man in good health. DNA for the CDR3: TGTGCCAGCAGTTTACCCAAGCCCGGGACTAGCACAGATACGCAGTATTTT. Translation gives CASSLPKPGTSTDTQYF.